This paragraph covers one T cell receptor beta chain sequence. PCR employed 60 Vbeta and 13 Jbeta primers. Data came from immunoSEQ multiplex PCR; TCRdb stores just in-frame clones and leaves some out. The top ten clones hold roughly 6.7% of a sample with approximately 150,000 clones, 79% of them seen once. There are 11 residues in the CDR3. CDR1 DFQATT and CDR2 SNEGSKA come from the germline V gene (reference sequence). V was cut by 2 bases and J by 11 bases, with 11 bases left in between. The record originates from a study of cytomegalovirus exposure and HLA in healthy donors. This receptor was identified in a man aged 45 to 65 in good health and CMV-seropositive. Sequencing was carried out using PBMCs. The chain couples TRBV20-1 to TRBJ2-3; D possibly corresponds to TRBD1 (6 bases). CDR3 in amino acids: CSARQGQGQYF. In nucleotides, the CDR3 is TGCAGTGCTAGACAGGGGCAGGGGCAGTATTTT.